Listed below are T cell receptor beta chains from one sample, sequenced in a study of human T cells and chemical hapten exposure. TCRdb processed the RACE reads anew with MiXCR; each CDR3 protein has one entry. This sample has 75,000 to 95,000 distinct CDR3 sequences, with roughly 12% found just once. The sample in question was whole blood, obtained in connection with sensitization to the hapten diphenylcyclopropenone (DPC). Receptor source: a woman aged 55-69 years with alopecia areata. Some clones in this sample may be carry-over from other donors' samples. Both conserved end residues are part of each CDR3. A D gene is named only where the DNA matches it firmly. Size tells how often a clone was seen (once, few, many) or the class of an expanded clone, and some rows leave it out.

j_call,v_call,d_call,cdr3_length,clone_size,cdr3_nt,cdr3_aa
TRBJ1-1,TRBV29-1,NA,11,NA,TGCAGCGTCGACATGAACACTGAAGCTTTCTTT,CSVDMNTEAFF
TRBJ1-3,TRBV5-1,NA,15,few,TGCGCCAGCAGCATCCTGGGAGTCTCTGGAAACACCATATATTTT,CASSILGVSGNTIYF
TRBJ1-1,TRBV3-1,NA,12,few,TGTGCCAGCAGCCAAGACGGGGGTTCAGCTTTCTTT,CASSQDGGSAFF
TRBJ1-1,TRBV7-9,TRBD1,16,NA,TGTGCCAGCAGCTCTCGACGACAGGGGGAGAACACTGAAGCTTTCTTT,CASSSRRQGENTEAFF
TRBJ2-1,TRBV11-2,NA,12,many,TGTGCCAGCACGGGGGGCGGGGATGAGCAGTTCTTC,CASTGGGDEQFF
TRBJ2-3,TRBV10-3,TRBD2,14,NA,TGTGCCATCCGACTAGCGGATCTCCCAGATACGCAGTATTTT,CAIRLADLPDTQYF
TRBJ1-2,TRBV29-1,NA,13,many,TGCAGCGTTGAAGATGCGGAGTACTATGGCTACACCTTC,CSVEDAEYYGYTF
TRBJ2-2,TRBV14,NA,13,many,TGTGCCAGCACCAAGACAGACACCGGGGAGCTGTTTTTT,CASTKTDTGELFF
TRBJ2-3,TRBV29-1,NA,10,few,TGCAGCGTTGGGGGGGATACGCAGTATTTT,CSVGGDTQYF
TRBJ1-2,TRBV3-1,NA,13,many,TGTGCCAGCAGCCAATATCAGACGGCTGGCTACACCTTC,CASSQYQTAGYTF
TRBJ2-7,TRBV20-1,NA,15,few,TGCAGTGGGAGCCCAGGCGGGGCTAACACCTACGAGCAGTACTTC,CSGSPGGANTYEQYF
TRBJ2-1,TRBV5-5,TRBD2,16,NA,TGTGCCAGCAGCAAGATGACTAGCGGGGCATACAATGAGCAGTTCTTC,CASSKMTSGAYNEQFF
TRBJ1-1,TRBV3-1,NA,16,NA,TGTGCCAGCAGCCTCAAGCCTGGACTCGGGAACACTGAAGCTTTCTTT,CASSLKPGLGNTEAFF
TRBJ2-5,TRBV7-3,NA,13,many,TGTGCCAGCAGCTATCAGGGCCAAGAGACCCAGTACTTC,CASSYQGQETQYF
TRBJ2-1,TRBV7-3,TRBD1,14,many,TGTGCCAGCACCCGGGACAGGGTGGGCAATGAGCAGTTCTTC,CASTRDRVGNEQFF
TRBJ1-4,TRBV6-1,TRBD1,14,many,TGTGCCAGCGTCTGGGGACAGGGGTCTGAAAAACTGTTTTTT,CASVWGQGSEKLFF
TRBJ2-7,TRBV20-1,NA,15,NA,TGCAGTGCTAGAGTAACAGCGTACCTCACCTACAAGCAGTACTTC,CSARVTAYLTYKQYF
TRBJ1-4,TRBV7-3,NA,14,many,TGTGCCAGCACCTTGGACGCAACTAATGAAAAACTGTTTTTT,CASTLDATNEKLFF
TRBJ1-1,TRBV11-1,TRBD1,16,NA,TGTGCCAGCAGCTTGGGCCGGACAGGGAGGAACACTGAAGCTTTCTTT,CASSLGRTGRNTEAFF
TRBJ1-3,TRBV5-5,NA,14,many,TGTGCCAGCAGCTTGGAGACCGGCGGAAACACCATATATTTT,CASSLETGGNTIYF
TRBJ1-5,TRBV2,NA,14,NA,TGTGCCAGCAAACCTTCGGACAGAAATCAGCCCCAGCATTTT,CASKPSDRNQPQHF
TRBJ1-3,TRBV10-3,NA,15,NA,TGTGCCATCAGTGAGTACAGAGCACCTGGAAACACCATATATTTT,CAISEYRAPGNTIYF
TRBJ2-1,TRBV12-3/TRBV12-4,NA,13,few,TGTGCCAGCAGTCGCTTACGGGCCAACGGGCAGTTCTTC,CASSRLRANGQFF
TRBJ2-1,TRBV7-9,NA,13,many,TGTGCCAGCAGCTTGGCCGTCCAAAATGAGCAGTTCTTC,CASSLAVQNEQFF
TRBJ2-3,TRBV5-1,TRBD1,15,NA,TGCGCCAGCAGCCCGGGACAGGAAAGCACAGATACGCAGTATTTT,CASSPGQESTDTQYF
TRBJ2-3,TRBV7-3,TRBD2,14,few,TGTGCCAGCAGCGACCAACTAGCGTCAGATACGCAGTATTTT,CASSDQLASDTQYF
TRBJ1-1,TRBV10-1,NA,15,few,TGCGCCAGCAGTGAGAATTCAGGGGTAAACACTGAAGCTTTCTTT,CASSENSGVNTEAFF
TRBJ2-3,TRBV7-9,NA,12,many,TGTGCCAGCAGCCAGTTGACAGATACGCAGTATTTT,CASSQLTDTQYF